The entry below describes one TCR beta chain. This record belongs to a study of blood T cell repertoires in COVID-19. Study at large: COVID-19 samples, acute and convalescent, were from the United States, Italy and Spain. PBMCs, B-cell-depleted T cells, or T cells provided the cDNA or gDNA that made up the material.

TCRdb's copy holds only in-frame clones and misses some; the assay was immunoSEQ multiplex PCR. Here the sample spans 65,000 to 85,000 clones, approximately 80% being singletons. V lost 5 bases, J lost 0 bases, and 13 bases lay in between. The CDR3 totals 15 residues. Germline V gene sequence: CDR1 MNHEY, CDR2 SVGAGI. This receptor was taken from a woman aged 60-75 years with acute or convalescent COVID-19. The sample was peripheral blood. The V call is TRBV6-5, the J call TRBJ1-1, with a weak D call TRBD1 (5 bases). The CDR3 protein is CASSPGRALNTEAFF. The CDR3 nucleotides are TGTGCCAGCAGTCCCGGCAGGGCCTTGAACACTGAAGCTTTCTTT.